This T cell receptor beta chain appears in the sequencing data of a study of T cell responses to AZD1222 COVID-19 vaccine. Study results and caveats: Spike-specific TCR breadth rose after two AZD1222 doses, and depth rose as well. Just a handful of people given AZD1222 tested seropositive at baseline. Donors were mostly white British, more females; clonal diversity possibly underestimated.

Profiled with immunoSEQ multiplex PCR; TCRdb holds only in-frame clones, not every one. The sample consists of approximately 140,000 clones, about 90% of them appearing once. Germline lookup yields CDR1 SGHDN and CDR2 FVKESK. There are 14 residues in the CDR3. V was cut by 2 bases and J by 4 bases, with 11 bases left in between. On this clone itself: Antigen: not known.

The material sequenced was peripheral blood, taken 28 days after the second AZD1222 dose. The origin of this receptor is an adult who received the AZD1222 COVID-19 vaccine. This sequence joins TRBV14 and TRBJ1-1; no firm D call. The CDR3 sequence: CASSQFGRPTEAFF. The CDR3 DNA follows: TGTGCCAGCAGCCAATTCGGCAGACCCACTGAAGCTTTCTTT.